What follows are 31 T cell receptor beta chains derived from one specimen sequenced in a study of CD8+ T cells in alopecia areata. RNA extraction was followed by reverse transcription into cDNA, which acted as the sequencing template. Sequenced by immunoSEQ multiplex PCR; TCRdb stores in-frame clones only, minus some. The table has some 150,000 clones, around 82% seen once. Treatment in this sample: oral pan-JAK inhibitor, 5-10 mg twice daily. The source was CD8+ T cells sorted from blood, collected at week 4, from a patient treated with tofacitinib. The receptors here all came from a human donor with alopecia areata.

The CDR3 DNA is TGTGCTAGTGGTCTCACGCAACTCAGGCCTAGCACAGATACGCAGTATTTT. Amino acid sequence: CASGLTQLRPSTDTQYF. The chain is built from TRBV12-5 and TRBJ2-3; D is unresolved. The V gene's germline CDR1 is LGHNT and CDR2 FRNRAP. CDR3 size: 17 residues. The V gene lost 5 bases and the J gene lost 0 bases, with 18 bases spanning the gap. The entire variable domain, with the rest obtained from reference TRBV12-5 and TRBJ2-3, is as follows: DARVTQTPRHKVTEMGQEVTMRCQPILGHNTVFWYRQTMMQGLELLAYFRNRAPLDDSGMPKDRFSAEMPDATLATLKIQPSEPRDSAVYFCASGLTQLRPSTDTQYFGPGTRLTVL.

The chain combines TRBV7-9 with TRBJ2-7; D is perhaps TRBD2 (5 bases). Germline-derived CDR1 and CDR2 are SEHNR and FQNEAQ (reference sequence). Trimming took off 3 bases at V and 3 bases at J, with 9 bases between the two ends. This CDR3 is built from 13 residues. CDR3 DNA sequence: TGTGCCAGCAGCTTCGTGGCGGGCTACGAGCAGTACTTC. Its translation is CASSFVAGYEQYF.

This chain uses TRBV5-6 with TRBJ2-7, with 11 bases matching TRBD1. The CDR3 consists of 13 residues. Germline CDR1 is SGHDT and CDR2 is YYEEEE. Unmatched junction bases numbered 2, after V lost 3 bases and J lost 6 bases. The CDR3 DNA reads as TGTGCCAGCAGCTATGGGACAGGGGGCGAGCAGTACTTC. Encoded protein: CASSYGTGGEQYF. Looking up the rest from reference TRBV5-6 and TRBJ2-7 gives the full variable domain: DAGVTQSPTHLIKTRGQQVTLRCSPKSGHDTVSWYQQALGQGPQFIFQYYEEEERQRGNFPDRFSGHQFPNYSSELNVNALLLGDSALYLCASSYGTGGEQYFGPGTRLTVT.

The CDR3: CAWSSLVWEEETQYF. CDR3 sequence (DNA): TGTGCCTGGAGTTCACTAGTATGGGAGGAAGAGACCCAGTACTTC. The chain uses TRBV30 and TRBJ2-5; a possible D gene is TRBD2 (6 bases). V was shortened by 2 bases and J by 3 bases, with 16 bases between the two germline ends. The length of the CDR3 is 15 residues. Looked up from germline, CDR1 is GTSNPN and CDR2 is SVGIG (reference sequence).

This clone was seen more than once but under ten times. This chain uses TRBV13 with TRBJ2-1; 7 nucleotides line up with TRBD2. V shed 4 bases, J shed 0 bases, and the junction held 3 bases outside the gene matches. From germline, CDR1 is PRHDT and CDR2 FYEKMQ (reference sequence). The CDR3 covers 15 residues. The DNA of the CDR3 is TGTGCCAGCAGCTCCTGGGGGGGCTCCTACAATGAGCAGTTCTTC. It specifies CASSSWGGSYNEQFF.

CDR3 bases: TGTGCCAGCTCACCCCCCGGGACCGGCGAGACCCAGTACTTC. As protein: CASSPPGTGETQYF. The chain is built from TRBV18 and TRBJ2-5; the D call may be TRBD1 or TRBD2 (5 bases each). The germline gives CDR1 KGHSH, CDR2 LQKENI. The CDR3 is 14 amino acids. The V end lost 3 bases, the J end lost 5 bases, and 13 bases lay between the germline ends.

The CDR3 region has the DNA TGTGCCATCAGTGAGTCGGCGGCAGGGAGGTATACTGAAGCTTTCTTT. It yields the protein CAISESAAGRYTEAFF. J is TRBJ1-1 and V is TRBV10-3, with D perhaps matching TRBD1 (5 bases). Trimming stripped 0 bases from V and 5 bases from J, with 16 bases between. There are 16 residues in the CDR3. Germline CDR1 is ENHRY and CDR2 is SYGVKD.

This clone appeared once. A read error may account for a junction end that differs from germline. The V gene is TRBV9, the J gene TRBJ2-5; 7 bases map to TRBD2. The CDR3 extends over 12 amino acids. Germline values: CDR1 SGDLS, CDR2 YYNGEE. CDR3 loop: CASSVTGTILDF. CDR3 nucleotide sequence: TGTGCCAGCAGCGTAACCGGGACTATCCTCGACTTC.

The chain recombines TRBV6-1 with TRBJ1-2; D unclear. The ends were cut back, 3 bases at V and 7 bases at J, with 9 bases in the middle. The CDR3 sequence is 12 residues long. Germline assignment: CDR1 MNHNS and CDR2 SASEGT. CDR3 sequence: CASSERGLGYTF. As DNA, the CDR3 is TGTGCCAGCAGTGAGCGCGGACTTGGCTACACCTTC.

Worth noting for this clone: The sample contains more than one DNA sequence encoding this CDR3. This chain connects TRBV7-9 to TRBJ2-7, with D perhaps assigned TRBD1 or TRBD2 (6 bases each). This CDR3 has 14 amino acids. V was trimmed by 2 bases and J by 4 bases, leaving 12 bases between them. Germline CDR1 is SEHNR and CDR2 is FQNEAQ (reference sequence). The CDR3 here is CASSLTGAGYEQYF. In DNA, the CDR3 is TGTGCCAGCAGCTTAACGGGGGCAGGATACGAGCAGTACTTC. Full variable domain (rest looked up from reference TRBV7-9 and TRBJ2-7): DTGVSQNPRHKITKRGQNVTFRCDPISEHNRLYWYRQTLGQGPEFLTYFQNEAQLEKSRLLSDRFSAERPKGSFSTLEIQRTEQGDSAMYLCASSLTGAGYEQYFGPGTRLTVT.

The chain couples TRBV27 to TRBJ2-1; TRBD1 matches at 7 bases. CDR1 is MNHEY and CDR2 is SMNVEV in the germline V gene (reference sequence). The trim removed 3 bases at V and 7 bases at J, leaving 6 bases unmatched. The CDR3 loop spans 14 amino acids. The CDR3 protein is CASSLTGLGNEQFF. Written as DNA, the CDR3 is TGTGCCAGCAGTTTGACAGGGTTGGGAAATGAGCAGTTCTTC.

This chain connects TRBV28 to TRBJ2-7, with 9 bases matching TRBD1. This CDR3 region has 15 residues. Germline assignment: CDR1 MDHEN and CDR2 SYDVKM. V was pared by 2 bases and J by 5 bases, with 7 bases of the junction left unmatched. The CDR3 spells CASSLPQGQGNEQYF. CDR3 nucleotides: TGTGCCAGCAGTTTACCCCAGGGACAGGGAAACGAGCAGTACTTC.

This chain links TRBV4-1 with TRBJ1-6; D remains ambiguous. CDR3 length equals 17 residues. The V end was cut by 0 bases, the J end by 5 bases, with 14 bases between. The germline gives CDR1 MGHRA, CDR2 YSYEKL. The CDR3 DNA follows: TGCGCCAGCAGCCAAGATTCCCTCCAGCAAAATAATTCACCCCTCCACTTT. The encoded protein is CASSQDSLQQNNSPLHF.

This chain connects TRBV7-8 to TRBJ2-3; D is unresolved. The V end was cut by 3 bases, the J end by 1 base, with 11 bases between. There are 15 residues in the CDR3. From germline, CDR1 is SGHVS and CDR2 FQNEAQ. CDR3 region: CASSLVALGTDTQYF. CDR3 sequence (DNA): TGTGCCAGCAGCTTGGTGGCTCTTGGCACAGATACGCAGTATTTT.

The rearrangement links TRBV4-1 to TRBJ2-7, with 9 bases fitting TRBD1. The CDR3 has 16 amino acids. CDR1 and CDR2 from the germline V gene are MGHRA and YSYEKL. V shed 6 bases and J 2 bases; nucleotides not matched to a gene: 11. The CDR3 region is CASSIPGTGIAYEQYF. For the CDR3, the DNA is TGCGCCAGCAGTATCCCCGGGACAGGGATTGCCTACGAGCAGTACTTC.

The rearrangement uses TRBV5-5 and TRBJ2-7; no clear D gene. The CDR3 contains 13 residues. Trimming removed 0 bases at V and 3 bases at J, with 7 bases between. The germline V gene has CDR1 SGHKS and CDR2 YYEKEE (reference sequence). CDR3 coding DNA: TGTGCCAGCAGCTTGGCCCACAGCTACGAGCAGTACTTC. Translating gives CASSLAHSYEQYF.

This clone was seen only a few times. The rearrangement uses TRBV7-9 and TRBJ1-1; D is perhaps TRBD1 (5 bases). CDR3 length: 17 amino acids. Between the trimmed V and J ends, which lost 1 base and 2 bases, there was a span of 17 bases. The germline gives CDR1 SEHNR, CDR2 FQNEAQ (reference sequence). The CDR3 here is CASSLVWGPGVNTEAFF. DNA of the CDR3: TGTGCCAGCAGCTTAGTTTGGGGACCTGGGGTAAACACTGAAGCTTTCTTT.

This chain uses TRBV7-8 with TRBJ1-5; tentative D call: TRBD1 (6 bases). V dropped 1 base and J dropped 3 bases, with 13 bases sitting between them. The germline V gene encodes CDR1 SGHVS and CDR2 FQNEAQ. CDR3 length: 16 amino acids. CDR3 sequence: CASSLGWGADNQPQHF. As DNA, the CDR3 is TGTGCCAGCAGCTTAGGATGGGGGGCCGACAATCAGCCCCAGCATTTT. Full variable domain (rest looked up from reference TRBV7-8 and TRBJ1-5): GAGVSQSPRYKVAKRGQDVALRCDPISGHVSLFWYQQALGQGPEFLTYFQNEAQLDKSGLPSDRFFAERPEGSVSTLKIQRTQQEDSAVYLCASSLGWGADNQPQHFGDGTRLSIL.

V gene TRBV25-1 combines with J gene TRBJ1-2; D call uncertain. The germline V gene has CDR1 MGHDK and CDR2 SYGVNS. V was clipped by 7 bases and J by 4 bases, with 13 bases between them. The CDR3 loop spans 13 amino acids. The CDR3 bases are TGTGCCAGCACAGGACCGTACGGCTATGGCTACACCTTC. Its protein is CASTGPYGYGYTF.

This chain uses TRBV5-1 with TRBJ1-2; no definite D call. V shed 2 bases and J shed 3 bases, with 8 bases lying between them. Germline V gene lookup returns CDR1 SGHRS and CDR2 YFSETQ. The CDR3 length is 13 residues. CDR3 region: CASSLGGYYGYTF. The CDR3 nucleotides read TGCGCCAGCAGCTTAGGAGGGTACTATGGCTACACCTTC.

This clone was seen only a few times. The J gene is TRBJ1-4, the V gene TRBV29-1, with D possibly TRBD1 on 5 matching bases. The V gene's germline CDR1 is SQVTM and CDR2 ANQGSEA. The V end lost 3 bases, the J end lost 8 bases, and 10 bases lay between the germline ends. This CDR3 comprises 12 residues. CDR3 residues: CSVEGPREKLFF. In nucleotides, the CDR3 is TGCAGCGTTGAGGGGCCAAGGGAAAAACTGTTTTTT.

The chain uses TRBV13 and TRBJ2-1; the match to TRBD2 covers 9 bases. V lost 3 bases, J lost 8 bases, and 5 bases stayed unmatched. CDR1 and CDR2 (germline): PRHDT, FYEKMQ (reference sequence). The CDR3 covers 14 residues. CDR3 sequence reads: CASSLGGGADEQFF. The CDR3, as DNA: TGTGCCAGCAGCTTGGGCGGGGGGGCCGATGAGCAGTTCTTC. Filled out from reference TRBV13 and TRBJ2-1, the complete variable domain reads AAGVIQSPRHLIKEKRETATLKCYPIPRHDTVYWYQQGPGQDPQFLISFYEKMQSDKGSIPDRFSAQQFSDYHSELNMSSLELGDSALYFCASSLGGGADEQFFGPGTRLTVL.

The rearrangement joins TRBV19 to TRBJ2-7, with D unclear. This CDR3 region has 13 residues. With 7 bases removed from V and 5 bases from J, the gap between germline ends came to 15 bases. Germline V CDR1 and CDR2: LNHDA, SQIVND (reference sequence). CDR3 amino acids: CASNPPGIHEQYF. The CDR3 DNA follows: TGTGCCAGTAACCCTCCGGGTATACACGAGCAGTACTTC.

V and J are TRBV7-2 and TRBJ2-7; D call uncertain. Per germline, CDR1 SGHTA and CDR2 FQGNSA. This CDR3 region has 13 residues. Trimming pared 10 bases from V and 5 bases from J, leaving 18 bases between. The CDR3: CATSAAGTDEQYF. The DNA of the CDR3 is TGTGCCACCTCGGCGGCAGGTACGGACGAGCAGTACTTC.

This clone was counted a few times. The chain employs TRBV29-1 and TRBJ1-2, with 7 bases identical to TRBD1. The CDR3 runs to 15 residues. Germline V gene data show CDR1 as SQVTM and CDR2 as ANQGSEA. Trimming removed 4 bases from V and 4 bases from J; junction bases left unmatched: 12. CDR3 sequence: CSVVLTGDPFYGYTF. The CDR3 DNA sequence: TGCAGCGTTGTCCTAACAGGGGACCCTTTCTATGGCTACACCTTC.

The CDR3: CATSGGIGTDTQYF. CDR3 nucleotides: TGTGCCACGTCTGGGGGGATCGGCACAGATACGCAGTATTTT. V usage is TRBV15 and J usage is TRBJ2-3, with a possible D match to TRBD2 (6 bases). Germline CDR1 is LNHNV and CDR2 is YYDKDF (reference sequence). The CDR3 is 14 amino acids. V was shortened by 9 bases and J by 1 base, with 14 bases between the two germline ends.

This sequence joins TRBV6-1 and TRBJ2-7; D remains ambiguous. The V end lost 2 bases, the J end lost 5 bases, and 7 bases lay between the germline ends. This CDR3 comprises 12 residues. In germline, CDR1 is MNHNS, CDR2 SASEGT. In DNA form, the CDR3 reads TGTGCCAGCAGTGAAATGGGGAACGAGCAGTACTTC. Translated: CASSEMGNEQYF.

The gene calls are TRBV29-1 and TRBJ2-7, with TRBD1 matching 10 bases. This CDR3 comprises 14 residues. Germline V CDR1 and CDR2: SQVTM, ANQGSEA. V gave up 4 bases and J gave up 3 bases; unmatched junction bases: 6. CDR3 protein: CSVALRTGGYEQYF. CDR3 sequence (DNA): TGCAGCGTTGCTCTAAGGACAGGGGGCTACGAGCAGTACTTC.

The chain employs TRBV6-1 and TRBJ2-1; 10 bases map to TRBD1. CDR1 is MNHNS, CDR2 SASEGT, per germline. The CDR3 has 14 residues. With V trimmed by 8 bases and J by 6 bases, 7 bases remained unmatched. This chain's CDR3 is CASYSRTGGNEQFF. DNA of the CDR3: TGTGCCAGCTACTCCAGGACAGGGGGCAATGAGCAGTTCTTC.

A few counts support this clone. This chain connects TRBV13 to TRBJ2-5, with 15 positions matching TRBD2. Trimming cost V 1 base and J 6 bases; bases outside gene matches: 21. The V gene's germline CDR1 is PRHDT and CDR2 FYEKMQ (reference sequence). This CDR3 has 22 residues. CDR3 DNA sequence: TGTGCCAGCAGCTTAGCCCCCTCGGAGGGACTAGCGGGGGGTGATTCTACGAAGACCCAGTACTTC. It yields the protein CASSLAPSEGLAGGDSTKTQYF.

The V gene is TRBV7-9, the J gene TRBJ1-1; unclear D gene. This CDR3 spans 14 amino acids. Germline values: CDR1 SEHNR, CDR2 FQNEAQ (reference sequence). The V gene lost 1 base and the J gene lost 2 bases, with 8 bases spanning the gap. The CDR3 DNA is TGTGCCAGCAGCTTAGTTGGGCTTAACACTGAAGCTTTCTTT. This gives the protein CASSLVGLNTEAFF.